This entry lists 22 T cell receptor beta chains sequenced from one sample in a study of cytomegalovirus exposure and HLA in healthy donors. Primers: 60 Vbeta forward and 13 Jbeta reverse. The data were produced by immunoSEQ multiplex PCR, yet TCRdb's version contains in-frame clones alone and is incomplete. The sample consists of roughly 100,000 clones, 64% of them appearing once. The sequencing sample was made of PBMCs. The source is a man in his fifties or sixties in good health and CMV-seronegative.

This rearrangement joins TRBV12-5 to TRBJ2-5, with TRBD1 matching over 10 bases. The CDR3 has 15 amino acids. Germline V gene lookup returns CDR1 LGHNT and CDR2 FRNRAP. V dropped 0 bases and J dropped 4; count of bases not matched to a gene: 2. CDR3 residues: CASGLVTGGLETQYF. In DNA form, the CDR3 reads TGTGCTAGTGGTTTGGTGACAGGGGGCTTAGAGACCCAGTACTTC.

The V call is TRBV10-2, the J call TRBJ2-7, with TRBD2 identical over 8 bases. This CDR3 is built from 13 residues. Trimming cost V 4 bases and J 3 bases; bases outside gene matches: 2. CDR1 WSHSY and CDR2 SAAADI come from the germline V gene. The CDR3 sequence is CASSVRGGYEQYF. In DNA, the CDR3 is TGCGCCAGCAGTGTTCGGGGGGGCTACGAGCAGTACTTC.

V is TRBV7-6 and J is TRBJ2-1; 8 bases agree with TRBD2. This CDR3 is built from 15 residues. Germline V gene data show CDR1 as SGHVS and CDR2 as FNYEAQ. V lost 5 bases, J lost 0 bases, and 3 bases stayed unmatched. CDR3 DNA: TGTGCCAGCAGCCTTAGCGGGGTCTCCTACAATGAGCAGTTCTTC. Its translation is CASSLSGVSYNEQFF.

The chain has TRBV28 and TRBJ2-2; TRBD2 agrees at 7 bases. The CDR3 totals 15 residues. Germline-derived CDR1 and CDR2 are MDHEN and SYDVKM. Trimming removed 6 bases from V and 4 bases from J; junction bases left unmatched: 8. In DNA form, the CDR3 reads TGTGCCAGCAGGGGGGGGAGGGCTCCCACCGGGGAGCTGTTTTTT. This sequence encodes CASRGGRAPTGELFF. The whole variable domain, filled in from reference TRBV28 and TRBJ2-2, reads DVKVTQSSRYLVKRTGEKVFLECVQDMDHENMFWYRQDPGLGLRLIYFSYDVKMKEKGDIPEGYSVSREKKERFSLILESASTNQTSMYLCASRGGRAPTGELFFGEGSRLTVL.

The chain uses TRBV25-1 and TRBJ1-2; 9 bases agree with TRBD1. The CDR3 totals 15 residues. V shed 2 bases and J 3 bases; nucleotides not matched to a gene: 4. CDR1 MGHDK and CDR2 SYGVNS come from the germline V gene. CDR3 in DNA: TGTGCCAGCAGTGAAAGGACAGGGGTGGACTATGGCTACACCTTC. Translated, it gives CASSERTGVDYGYTF.

This clone was seen more than once but under ten times. The chain joins TRBV15 to TRBJ1-2, with 8 bases identical to TRBD1. This CDR3 is 15 amino acids long. Per the germline V gene, CDR1 is LNHNV and CDR2 is YYDKDF (reference sequence). V shed 5 bases and J 8 bases; nucleotides not matched to a gene: 13. Here the CDR3 reads CATSLSEGQGEGYTF. The CDR3 nucleotides are TGTGCCACCAGCCTCTCCGAAGGACAGGGTGAGGGCTACACCTTC.

This clone was found a few times. V usage is TRBV11-3 and J usage is TRBJ1-1, with 8 bases that match TRBD1. Germline CDR1 is SGHNT and CDR2 is YENEEA. Trimming cost V 8 bases and J 4 bases; bases outside gene matches: 6. The CDR3 runs 13 residues. This CDR3 is CASGGQGGTEAFF. The DNA for the CDR3 is TGTGCCAGCGGCGGACAGGGCGGCACTGAAGCTTTCTTT. The full variable domain, in which reference TRBV11-3 and TRBJ1-1 provide the parts outside the CDR3, is EAGVVQSPRYKIIEKKQPVAFWCNPISGHNTLYWYLQNLGQGPELLIRYENEEAVDDSQLPKDRFSAERLKGVDSTLKIQPAELGDSAVYLCASGGQGGTEAFFGQGTRLTVV.

V usage is TRBV5-1 and J usage is TRBJ2-4, with no clear D. The ends were cut back, 4 bases at V and 0 bases at J, with 14 bases in the middle. Per the germline V gene, CDR1 is SGHRS and CDR2 is YFSETQ. The CDR3 extends over 16 amino acids. The CDR3 DNA sequence: TGCGCCAGCAGCCATAACAGTAGTCTAGCCAAAAACATTCAGTACTTC. Protein product: CASSHNSSLAKNIQYF.

V is TRBV6-5 and J is TRBJ2-1; a weak D match, TRBD1 (6 bases). Between the trimmed V and J ends, which lost 10 bases and 3 bases, there was a span of 16 bases. This CDR3 region has 14 residues. Germline assignment: CDR1 MNHEY and CDR2 SVGAGI. The CDR3 nucleotides are TGTGCCACCCAGGGGCGGCGTAGCTACAATGAGCAGTTCTTC. Translation gives CATQGRRSYNEQFF.

The chain links TRBV28 to TRBJ2-2, with unresolved D. The V gene lost 4 bases and the J gene lost 6 bases, with 6 bases spanning the gap. Per germline, CDR1 MDHEN and CDR2 SYDVKM. This CDR3 contains 12 residues. CDR3 in amino acids: CASSSLPGELFF. The DNA of the CDR3 is TGTGCCAGCAGTTCCCTTCCCGGGGAGCTGTTTTTT. The full variable domain, rest sourced from reference TRBV28 and TRBJ2-2, is DVKVTQSSRYLVKRTGEKVFLECVQDMDHENMFWYRQDPGLGLRLIYFSYDVKMKEKGDIPEGYSVSREKKERFSLILESASTNQTSMYLCASSSLPGELFFGEGSRLTVL.

The chain employs TRBV2 and TRBJ2-3; D gene uncertain. The CDR3 is 12 amino acids. V gave up 4 bases and J gave up 14 bases, with 16 bases separating them. CDR1 SNHLY and CDR2 FYNNEI come from the germline V gene. CDR3 amino acids: CASSGLAQDPYF. Written as DNA, the CDR3 is TGTGCCAGCAGTGGGTTGGCCCAGGATCCGTATTTT. Looking up the rest from reference TRBV2 and TRBJ2-3 gives the full variable domain: EPEVTQTPSHQVTQMGQEVILRCVPISNHLYFYWYRQILGQKVEFLVSFYNNEISEKSEIFDDQFSVERPDGSNFTLKIRSTKLEDSAMYFCASSGLAQDPYFGPGTRLTVL.

The genes are TRBV4-1 and TRBJ1-6; 7 bases line up with TRBD1. CDR1 MGHRA and CDR2 YSYEKL come from the germline V gene. The CDR3 totals 15 residues. V shed 0 bases and J 8 bases; nucleotides not matched to a gene: 4. In DNA, the CDR3 is TGCGCCAGCAGCCAAGATAAGGGGGCGGATTCACCCCTCCACTTT. Encoded protein: CASSQDKGADSPLHF.

The chain has TRBV2 and TRBJ2-1; no clear D gene. The ends were cut back, 8 bases at V and 7 bases at J, with 12 bases in the middle. The CDR3 length is 12 residues. The germline V gene encodes CDR1 SNHLY and CDR2 FYNNEI. The chain's CDR3 is CASFFTENEQFF. In nucleotides, the CDR3 is TGTGCCAGCTTCTTTACCGAGAATGAGCAGTTCTTC.

This chain connects TRBV6-1 to TRBJ2-7; no definite D call. Germline CDR1 is MNHNS and CDR2 is SASEGT. V was clipped by 1 base and J by 5 bases, with 9 bases between them. The CDR3 spans 13 residues. The chain's CDR3 is CASSEEERNEQYF. The CDR3 region has the DNA TGTGCCAGCAGTGAAGAAGAGCGAAACGAGCAGTACTTC.

V usage is TRBV18 and J usage is TRBJ1-1, with D unresolved. Germline V CDR1 and CDR2: KGHSH, LQKENI. Between the trimmed V and J ends, which lost 2 bases and 0 bases, there was a span of 10 bases. The CDR3 sequence is 15 residues long. This CDR3 reads CASSPWQELNTEAFF. In DNA, the CDR3 is TGTGCCAGCTCACCATGGCAGGAATTGAACACTGAAGCTTTCTTT.

The chain is built from TRBV28 and TRBJ2-1, with 10 bases fitting TRBD2. CDR1 is MDHEN, CDR2 SYDVKM, per germline. This CDR3 region has 17 residues. V lost 8 bases, J lost 4 bases, and 14 bases stayed unmatched. The CDR3 loop reads CASPPPTGTSDYNEQFF. In DNA form, the CDR3 reads TGTGCCAGCCCGCCCCCTACCGGGACTAGCGATTACAATGAGCAGTTCTTC. Full variable domain (remainder filled in from reference TRBV28 and TRBJ2-1): DVKVTQSSRYLVKRTGEKVFLECVQDMDHENMFWYRQDPGLGLRLIYFSYDVKMKEKGDIPEGYSVSREKKERFSLILESASTNQTSMYLCASPPPTGTSDYNEQFFGPGTRLTVL.

The chain is built from TRBV25-1 and TRBJ1-3; maybe TRBD1 (5 bases). This CDR3 spans 15 amino acids. V was shortened by 3 bases and J by 8 bases, with 17 bases between the two germline ends. Germline CDR1 MGHDK, CDR2 SYGVNS. CDR3 sequence reads: CASSDRGGEFDTIYF. The CDR3 nucleotides are TGTGCCAGCAGTGATCGGGGGGGGGAGTTTGACACCATATATTTT.

V gene TRBV27 combines with J gene TRBJ2-1, with D tentatively TRBD2 (5 bases). Germline V CDR1 and CDR2: MNHEY, SMNVEV (reference sequence). The V and J ends lost 2 bases and 9 bases respectively, with 14 bases between them. This CDR3 has 14 residues. The CDR3: CASSLVSIRGEQFF. The CDR3, as DNA: TGTGCCAGCAGTTTAGTCTCAATCCGGGGTGAGCAGTTCTTC.

The genes are TRBV5-1 and TRBJ2-1, with a weak D call TRBD2 (6 bases). V lost 5 bases, J lost 7 bases, and 16 bases lay in between. Germline V CDR1 and CDR2: SGHRS, YFSETQ. The CDR3 contains 14 residues. The CDR3: CASSGGTPPNEQFF. The CDR3 coding sequence is TGCGCCAGCAGTGGGGGGACTCCACCGAATGAGCAGTTCTTC.

This CDR3 reads CASSPGQGTDTQYF. CDR3 DNA sequence: TGTGCCAGCTCACCAGGACAGGGCACAGATACGCAGTATTTT. V and J are TRBV18 and TRBJ2-3, with 7 bases fitting TRBD1. With 2 bases clipped from V and 1 base from J, the junction kept 0 bases outside the gene matches. Germline CDR1 is KGHSH and CDR2 is LQKENI. The CDR3 is 14 residues long.

This chain connects TRBV5-6 to TRBJ2-2; D is undetermined. Germline loops: CDR1 SGHDT, CDR2 YYEEEE. Trimming took off 1 base at V and 7 bases at J, with 8 bases between the two ends. The CDR3 is 13 amino acids. The CDR3 loop is CASSLRSLGELFF. The CDR3 bases are TGTGCCAGCAGCTTGAGAAGCCTCGGGGAGCTGTTTTTT.

The chain couples TRBV19 to TRBJ1-5; D may be TRBD1 (5 bases). The CDR3 sequence is 17 residues long. Germline-derived CDR1 and CDR2 are LNHDA and SQIVND (reference sequence). Trimming removed 4 bases from V and 6 bases from J, with 22 bases in between. In DNA, the CDR3 is TGTGCCAGTAGTACCTCGATCCCGGGGGGGAGCGGTCAGCCCCAGCATTTT. Its protein is CASSTSIPGGSGQPQHF.